Presented here are 28 T cell receptor beta chains from one specimen sequenced in a study of blood T cell repertoires in COVID-19. This table comes from immunoSEQ multiplex PCR, and its TCRdb copy is limited to in-frame clones, with some not included. The sample lists over 65,000 clones; around nine tenths were seen once. The sequenced material came from peripheral blood. Every receptor here comes from a man aged 50 to 60 with active COVID-19.

The chain is built from TRBV6-7 and TRBJ2-5, with D possibly being TRBD1 (6 bases). TRBV6-7 is reported as an ORF; its role is uncertain. V was trimmed by 0 bases and J by 3 bases, leaving 17 bases between them. The CDR3 covers 17 residues. The CDR3 nucleotides read TGTGCCAGCAGTTACTCGGGCAGGGGATGGGGCAAAGAGACCCAGTACTTC. The encoded protein is CASSYSGRGWGKETQYF.

This clone was recorded only once. The V and J genes are TRBV5-1 and TRBJ2-1; 12 bases line up with TRBD1. Germline CDR1 is SGHRS and CDR2 is YFSETQ. The CDR3 covers 22 residues. V was pared by 4 bases and J by 4 bases, with 24 bases of the junction left unmatched. CDR3 DNA sequence: TGCGCCAGCAGCCGAACAAGCCCTAGCTCCCGGGACAGGGGGCTGTGGTACAATGAGCAGTTCTTC. This codes for CASSRTSPSSRDRGLWYNEQFF. Filled out from reference TRBV5-1 and TRBJ2-1, the complete variable domain reads KAGVTQTPRYLIKTRGQQVTLSCSPISGHRSVSWYQQTPGQGLQFLFEYFSETQRNKGNFPGRFSGRQFSNSRSEMNVSTLELGDSALYLCASSRTSPSSRDRGLWYNEQFFGPGTRLTVL.

The V and J genes are TRBV5-8 and TRBJ2-5; 12 bases line up with TRBD1. The CDR3 has 17 amino acids. After removal of 0 bases from V and 5 bases from J, the junction contained 8 bases not matched to a gene. Germline-derived CDR1 and CDR2 are SGHTS and YDEGEE. The CDR3 reads CASSLDGTGGWWETQYF. CDR3 nucleotide sequence: TGTGCCAGCAGCTTGGATGGGACAGGGGGCTGGTGGGAGACCCAGTACTTC. The full variable domain, in which reference TRBV5-8 and TRBJ2-5 provide the parts outside the CDR3, is EAGVTQSPTHLIKTRGQQATLRCSPISGHTSVYWYQQALGLGLQFLLWYDEGEERNRGNFPPRFSGRQFPNYSSELNVNALELEDSALYLCASSLDGTGGWWETQYFGPGTRLLVL.

The chain is built from TRBV28 and TRBJ1-5; D is possibly TRBD1 (6 bases). The germline V and J ends were trimmed by 6 bases and 3 bases, with 12 bases remaining between them. The V gene's germline CDR1 is MDHEN and CDR2 SYDVKM. The length of the CDR3 is 14 residues. This CDR3 is CASSRTDLNQPQHF. CDR3 nucleotides: TGTGCCAGCAGCAGGACAGACCTCAATCAGCCCCAGCATTTT.

V is TRBV28 and J is TRBJ1-2, with D unclear. Trimming removed 8 bases from V and 4 bases from J, with 11 bases in between. CDR1 and CDR2 (germline): MDHEN, SYDVKM. The CDR3 totals 12 residues. In DNA, the CDR3 is TGTGCCAGCTCCCCCAGACTCTATGGCTACACCTTC. Encoded protein: CASSPRLYGYTF.

This sequence joins TRBV7-9 and TRBJ1-5; no clear D gene. Germline assignment: CDR1 SEHNR and CDR2 FQNEAQ (reference sequence). This CDR3 is 12 amino acids long. V lost 6 bases to trimming and J lost 4 bases, with 7 bases between them. Written as DNA, the CDR3 is TGTGCCAGCAGTAGTAATAATCAGCCCCAGCATTTT. It codes for CASSSNNQPQHF.

The V gene is TRBV7-6, the J gene TRBJ2-5; TRBD1 might be the D (6 bases). The CDR3 spans 15 residues. CDR1 is SGHVS and CDR2 is FNYEAQ in the germline V gene. Trimming pared 3 bases from V and 2 bases from J, leaving 13 bases between. In DNA form, the CDR3 reads TGTGCCAGCAGCTTGCTGGACAGCCTTCAAGAGACCCAGTACTTC. This translates into CASSLLDSLQETQYF.

The rearrangement joins TRBV11-2 to TRBJ1-2; TRBD1 is a possible D gene (6 bases). This CDR3 is built from 15 residues. Trimming stripped 6 bases from V and 0 bases from J, with 14 bases between. Germline V CDR1 and CDR2: SGHAT, FQNNGV. The CDR3 loop is CASRVDSHTNYGYTF. The CDR3 coding sequence is TGTGCCAGCAGGGTGGACAGCCACACTAACTATGGCTACACCTTC.

The chain employs TRBV6-1 and TRBJ2-1; 8 bases fit TRBD2. The trim removed 3 bases at V and 6 bases at J, leaving 4 bases unmatched. The CDR3 contains 14 residues. CDR1 and CDR2 (germline): MNHNS, SASEGT. CDR3 nucleotides: TGTGCCAGCAGTGAGGCTGGGACTAGCAATGAGCAGTTCTTC. It codes for CASSEAGTSNEQFF.

In this sample, this clone turned up once. The rearrangement links TRBV4-1 to TRBJ1-2, with TRBD1 matching 7 bases. The germline V gene has CDR1 MGHRA and CDR2 YSYEKL. The CDR3 is made up of 16 amino acids. V dropped 1 base and J dropped 3; count of bases not matched to a gene: 8. In DNA form, the CDR3 reads TGCGCCAGCAGCCAAGGCCGACAGGGCTCAGACTATGGCTACACCTTC. Translating it yields CASSQGRQGSDYGYTF.

This clone came up once. V and J are TRBV5-6 and TRBJ2-7; 9 bases are a match to TRBD1. Germline CDR1 and CDR2: SGHDT and YYEEEE. Trimming cost V 4 bases and J 3 bases; bases outside gene matches: 5. The CDR3 totals 14 residues. In nucleotides, the CDR3 is TGTGCCAGCAGCGCGGACAGGGGCAGCTACGAGCAGTACTTC. Translation gives CASSADRGSYEQYF.

The rearrangement uses TRBV10-3 and TRBJ2-7, with 8 bases lining up with TRBD2. Germline lookup yields CDR1 ENHRY and CDR2 SYGVKD. J was trimmed by 3 bases and V by 5 bases; bases with no gene match: 6. CDR3 size: 14 residues. The CDR3 nucleotides are TGTGCCATCAGTCCCACTAGCGGATACTACGAGCAGTACTTC. Protein: CAISPTSGYYEQYF.

The CDR3 here is CASSVDPNARGGEYF. CDR3 nucleotide sequence: TGTGCCAGCAGCGTAGACCCAAACGCCCGGGGTGGGGAGTATTTT. V usage is TRBV9 and J usage is TRBJ2-3; weak D call: TRBD2 (5 bases). Trimming shortened V by 0 bases and J by 13 bases, and 21 bases separated the two germline ends. The CDR3 sequence is 15 residues long. The germline V gene has CDR1 SGDLS and CDR2 YYNGEE.

This chain links TRBV4-3 with TRBJ2-3; 11 nucleotides match TRBD2. Germline CDR1 LGHNA, CDR2 YSLEER. The CDR3 extends over 18 amino acids. The trim removed 1 base at V and 2 bases at J, leaving 8 bases unmatched. The CDR3 reads CASSQVRASGGTTDTQYF. CDR3 coding DNA: TGCGCCAGCAGCCAAGTAAGGGCTAGCGGGGGGACCACAGATACGCAGTATTTT.

The chain is built from TRBV19 and TRBJ2-5; 15 nucleotides align to TRBD2. The CDR3 sequence is 15 residues long. Looked up from germline, CDR1 is LNHDA and CDR2 is SQIVND (reference sequence). With V trimmed by 5 bases and J by 8 bases, 6 bases remained unmatched. The CDR3 DNA sequence: TGTGCCAGTAGTTCCGGACTAGCGGGAGGGCAAACCCAGTACTTC. Protein sequence: CASSSGLAGGQTQYF.

V usage is TRBV5-1 and J usage is TRBJ1-2; TRBD1 agrees at 9 bases. The CDR3 loop spans 15 amino acids. V lost 2 bases, J lost 1 base, and 3 bases stayed unmatched. Looked up from germline, CDR1 is SGHRS and CDR2 is YFSETQ. DNA of the CDR3: TGCGCCAGCAGCTTCGGACAGGGGCGTAACTATGGCTACACCTTC. Amino acids: CASSFGQGRNYGYTF.

The chain has TRBV2 and TRBJ1-1; D possibly corresponds to TRBD1 (6 bases). CDR1 is SNHLY and CDR2 is FYNNEI in the germline V gene. CDR3 size: 13 residues. V shed 5 bases and J shed 2 bases, with 9 bases lying between them. For the CDR3, the DNA is TGTGCCAGCAGTTACAGGGATAACACTGAAGCTTTCTTT. Protein: CASSYRDNTEAFF.

The rearrangement uses TRBV5-1 and TRBJ1-5; TRBD1 aligns across 9 bases. There are 15 residues in the CDR3. CDR1 is SGHRS, CDR2 YFSETQ, per germline. V shed 4 bases, J shed 2 bases, and the junction held 4 bases outside the gene matches. Here the CDR3 DNA reads TGCGCCAGCAGCAAGGGACAGGGCCGCAATCAGCCCCAGCATTTT. Residues: CASSKGQGRNQPQHF.

This clone was detected a few times. V usage is TRBV4-1 and J usage is TRBJ2-7, with 9 nucleotides matching TRBD2. After removal of 5 bases from V and 3 bases from J, the junction contained 11 bases not matched to a gene. CDR1 MGHRA and CDR2 YSYEKL come from the germline V gene. CDR3 length: 16 amino acids. The CDR3 loop reads CASSAISGRSLYEQYF. In nucleotides, the CDR3 is TGCGCCAGCAGCGCTATCAGCGGGAGGTCCCTCTACGAGCAGTACTTC.

This clone was found once. The V gene is TRBV18, the J gene TRBJ2-7, with D possibly TRBD1 on 6 matching bases. CDR3 length: 15 residues. Germline values: CDR1 KGHSH, CDR2 LQKENI. Trimming cost V 2 bases and J 4 bases, with 15 bases left between them. The chain's CDR3 is CASSPTTGTIYEQYF. CDR3 in DNA: TGTGCCAGCTCACCAACGACAGGTACTATTTACGAGCAGTACTTC.

The chain combines TRBV27 with TRBJ2-5; a weak D match, TRBD2 (5 bases). The V end lost 3 bases, the J end lost 7 bases, and 12 bases lay between the germline ends. The CDR3 loop spans 13 amino acids. CDR1 is MNHEY, CDR2 SMNVEV, per germline (reference sequence). CDR3 sequence: CASSLRVPGTQYF. The CDR3 nucleotides read TGTGCCAGCAGTTTGCGGGTTCCGGGGACCCAGTACTTC.

The rearrangement links TRBV7-2 to TRBJ1-5; TRBD1 is a possible D gene (5 bases). V was clipped by 3 bases and J by 0 bases, with 9 bases between them. Germline V CDR1 and CDR2: SGHTA, FQGNSA. This CDR3 contains 15 residues. CDR3 protein: CASSLGLTSNQPQHF. CDR3 nucleotide sequence: TGTGCCAGCAGCTTGGGACTGACTAGCAATCAGCCCCAGCATTTT.

J is TRBJ2-1 and V is TRBV6-5; TRBD2 matches at 7 bases. The CDR3 consists of 14 residues. V was clipped by 0 bases and J by 9 bases; unmatched bases: 5. Per germline, CDR1 MNHEY and CDR2 SVGAGI. The CDR3 protein is CASSYSGGLSEQFF. The DNA for the CDR3 is TGTGCCAGCAGTTACTCGGGGGGGTTGAGTGAGCAGTTCTTC.

The V gene is TRBV19, the J gene TRBJ2-1, with D uncertain. CDR1 is LNHDA, CDR2 SQIVND, per germline (reference sequence). The ends were cut back, 6 bases at V and 13 bases at J, with 4 bases in the middle. This CDR3 is built from 8 residues. CDR3 nucleotides: TGTGCCAGTAGCGGTCAGTTCTTC. It yields the protein CASSGQFF.

The rearrangement uses TRBV19 and TRBJ2-4; 7 bases agree with TRBD1. Germline V gene sequence: CDR1 LNHDA, CDR2 SQIVND (reference sequence). This CDR3 spans 15 amino acids. V gave up 7 bases and J gave up 2 bases; unmatched junction bases: 8. The CDR3: CASISLQGTKNIQYF. CDR3 nucleotide sequence: TGTGCCAGTATCAGTTTACAGGGGACCAAAAACATTCAGTACTTC. Looking up the rest from reference TRBV19 and TRBJ2-4 gives the full variable domain: DGGITQSPKYLFRKEGQNVTLSCEQNLNHDAMYWYRQDPGQGLRLIYYSQIVNDFQKGDIAEGYSVSREKKESFPLTVTSAQKNPTAFYLCASISLQGTKNIQYFGAGTRLSVL.

The chain joins TRBV5-4 to TRBJ1-2; D is perhaps TRBD1 (6 bases). V lost 3 bases to trimming and J lost 3 bases, with 12 bases between them. This CDR3 comprises 14 residues. Per the germline V gene, CDR1 is SGHNT and CDR2 is YYREEE (reference sequence). The CDR3, as DNA: TGTGCCAGCAGCTGGGGGCAGGCCGACTATGGCTACACCTTC. This gives the protein CASSWGQADYGYTF. Drawing the rest from reference TRBV5-4 and TRBJ1-2, the complete variable domain is ETGVTQSPTHLIKTRGQQVTLRCSSQSGHNTVSWYQQALGQGPQFIFQYYREEENGRGNFPPRFSGLQFPNYSSELNVNALELDDSALYLCASSWGQADYGYTFGSGTRLTVV.

The chain couples TRBV6-1 to TRBJ1-2; TRBD1 might be the D (6 bases). The V end was cut by 1 base, the J end by 4 bases, with 13 bases between. The germline V gene has CDR1 MNHNS and CDR2 SASEGT. The CDR3 is made up of 15 amino acids. The DNA for the CDR3 is TGTGCCAGCAGTGAAGGTGGGGGCGCGACCTATGGCTACACCTTC. Amino acids: CASSEGGGATYGYTF.

As to this clone: The junction and the germline gene differ at one end; a read error may be behind it. The V call is TRBV19, the J call TRBJ2-1; 12 nucleotides match TRBD2. CDR1 and CDR2 (germline): LNHDA, SQIVND (reference sequence). The CDR3 sequence is 16 residues long. The CDR3 loop is CASSLETSGRFSEQFF. The CDR3 nucleotides are TGTGCCAGTAGTTTAGAGACTAGCGGGAGATTCAGTGAGCAGTTCTTC.